One sample yielded the 24 T cell receptor beta chains listed below, sequenced in a study of somatic mutations in cytotoxic T cells in rheumatoid arthritis. The data were produced by immunoSEQ multiplex PCR, yet TCRdb's version contains in-frame clones alone and is incomplete. The sample shows about 16,000 clones, approximately 84% of them seen only once. Specimen: CD8+ T cells sorted from blood. These receptors came from an adult with rheumatoid arthritis.

The gene calls are TRBV19 and TRBJ1-2; D may be TRBD1 (6 bases). The CDR3 extends over 15 amino acids. Germline assignment: CDR1 LNHDA and CDR2 SQIVND (reference sequence). The V gene lost 5 bases and the J gene lost 5 bases, with 18 bases spanning the gap. The CDR3 is CASSLAVGDIYGYTF. The CDR3 DNA follows: TGTGCCAGTAGTCTCGCCGTTGGGGACATATATGGCTACACCTTC.

The CDR3 sequence: CASSVAYRGSEQFF. The CDR3 region has the DNA TGTGCCAGCAGCGTAGCTTACAGGGGTTCTGAGCAGTTCTTC. This rearrangement joins TRBV9 to TRBJ2-1; TRBD1 matches at 7 bases. Germline trimming cut 0 bases from V and 9 bases from J; bases unmatched to any gene: 6. Germline-derived CDR1 and CDR2 are SGDLS and YYNGEE. The CDR3 is made up of 14 amino acids.

The chain couples TRBV7-9 to TRBJ1-4, with D uncertain. CDR1 is SEHNR and CDR2 is FQNEAQ in the germline V gene (reference sequence). The CDR3 consists of 15 residues. V lost 5 bases and J lost 5, with 15 bases in between. The CDR3 region has the DNA TGTGCCAGCAGCCCACGGGAAGGAGAGAATGAAAAACTGTTTTTT. Translation: CASSPREGENEKLFF.

This sequence joins TRBV6-5 and TRBJ1-1; TRBD1 matches 11 bases. Germline lookup yields CDR1 MNHEY and CDR2 SVGAGI. The CDR3 consists of 15 residues. With 4 bases clipped from V and 6 bases from J, the junction kept 7 bases outside the gene matches. The CDR3 DNA follows: TGTGCCAGCAGTTTTGGACAGGGGGCGATGGCTGAAGCTTTCTTT. It translates to CASSFGQGAMAEAFF.

The chain links TRBV2 to TRBJ1-1; D ambiguous. V shed 6 bases and J shed 4 bases, with 9 bases lying between them. CDR1 and CDR2 from the germline V gene are SNHLY and FYNNEI. The CDR3 length is 12 residues. The CDR3 is CASRSGLTEAFF. CDR3 sequence (DNA): TGTGCCAGCAGATCGGGCCTCACTGAAGCTTTCTTT. Looking up the rest from reference TRBV2 and TRBJ1-1 gives the full variable domain: EPEVTQTPSHQVTQMGQEVILRCVPISNHLYFYWYRQILGQKVEFLVSFYNNEISEKSEIFDDQFSVERPDGSNFTLKIRSTKLEDSAMYFCASRSGLTEAFFGQGTRLTVV.

The gene calls are TRBV11-2 and TRBJ2-7; D uncertain. The CDR3 has 12 amino acids. V lost 1 base, J lost 3 bases, and 4 bases lay in between. Germline V gene sequence: CDR1 SGHAT, CDR2 FQNNGV. CDR3 DNA sequence: TGTGCCAGCAGCTTAGGCAACTACGAGCAGTACTTC. Encoded protein: CASSLGNYEQYF.

The V call is TRBV19, the J call TRBJ2-2; D might be TRBD2 (6 bases). V lost 8 bases to trimming and J lost 6 bases, with 19 bases between them. This CDR3 region has 15 residues. Germline V lookup: CDR1 LNHDA, CDR2 SQIVND (reference sequence). CDR3 DNA sequence: TGTGCCAGTGGCTTAGTTGCGCTAGCGTCCGGGGAGCTGTTTTTT. It encodes CASGLVALASGELFF.

The chain combines TRBV4-1 with TRBJ2-1, with 8 bases matching TRBD2. Germline-derived CDR1 and CDR2 are MGHRA and YSYEKL. The V gene end was trimmed by 1 base and the J gene end by 7 bases; junction bases not matched to a gene: 6. The CDR3 length is 15 residues. In DNA form, the CDR3 reads TGCGCCAGCAGCCAAGTGAGCGGGGGCCGAAATGAGCAGTTCTTC. As protein: CASSQVSGGRNEQFF.

The gene calls are TRBV7-9 and TRBJ1-1; possible D gene TRBD1, 5 bases. The V and J ends lost 5 bases and 1 base respectively, with 20 bases between them. The V gene's germline CDR1 is SEHNR and CDR2 FQNEAQ (reference sequence). The CDR3 loop spans 17 amino acids. CDR3 coding DNA: TGTGCCAGCAGCCGAATCGGAGGGGAAAGAGGGAACACTGAAGCTTTCTTT. Translation gives CASSRIGGERGNTEAFF.

V is TRBV28 and J is TRBJ2-5; possibly TRBD1 for D (5 bases). The J call is doubtful: the DNA matches TRBJ2-7 better. Germline CDR1 MDHEN, CDR2 SYDVKM. This CDR3 is built from 12 residues. The CDR3 protein is CATTDNSYEQYF. The CDR3, as DNA: TGTGCCACTACGGACAACTCCTACGAGCAGTACTTC.

The V call is TRBV27, the J call TRBJ1-1; 7 bases match TRBD1. Germline CDR1 is MNHEY and CDR2 is SMNVEV (reference sequence). The J segment lost 3 bases and the V segment lost 5 bases, leaving 12 bases of the junction unmatched. CDR3 length: 16 residues. The CDR3, as DNA: TGTGCCAGCAGTCAGAGACAGGGACCAAGGGACACTGAAGCTTTCTTT. Its translation: CASSQRQGPRDTEAFF.

The chain uses TRBV15 and TRBJ2-5; 7 nucleotides agree with TRBD1. V lost 1 base, J lost 5 bases, and 10 bases stayed unmatched. CDR1 is LNHNV and CDR2 is YYDKDF in the germline V gene (reference sequence). The CDR3 has 16 amino acids. CDR3 sequence reads: CATSRGETGVLETQYF. In nucleotides, the CDR3 is TGTGCCACCAGCAGAGGGGAAACAGGGGTCCTGGAGACCCAGTACTTC.

The rearrangement joins TRBV4-1 to TRBJ2-1; 10 bases agree with TRBD2. The CDR3 sequence is 17 residues long. After removal of 0 bases from V and 5 bases from J, the junction contained 7 bases not matched to a gene. Germline CDR1 is MGHRA and CDR2 is YSYEKL. The chain's CDR3 is CASSQDWASGGNNEQFF. In DNA, the CDR3 is TGCGCCAGCAGCCAAGATTGGGCTAGCGGGGGTAACAATGAGCAGTTCTTC.

This chain joins TRBV27 and TRBJ1-6; the match to TRBD1 covers 8 bases. The CDR3 has 15 amino acids. Germline V gene data show CDR1 as MNHEY and CDR2 as SMNVEV (reference sequence). V was pared by 5 bases and J by 7 bases, with 7 bases of the junction left unmatched. The CDR3 loop is CASSTRTGSNSPLHF. DNA for the CDR3: TGTGCCAGCAGTACAAGGACAGGGAGCAATTCACCCCTCCACTTT.

The chain has TRBV9 and TRBJ2-3; possible D gene TRBD2, 5 bases. This CDR3 has 17 residues. Germline CDR1 and CDR2: SGDLS and YYNGEE. V lost 0 bases to trimming and J lost 2 bases, with 16 bases between them. The CDR3 loop is CASSVEDLPRVTDTQYF. CDR3 nucleotides: TGTGCCAGCAGCGTAGAGGACCTCCCGAGGGTCACAGATACGCAGTATTTT.

The J gene is TRBJ1-1, the V gene TRBV7-6; tentatively, D is TRBD1 (5 bases). In germline, CDR1 is SGHVS, CDR2 FNYEAQ. The CDR3 is made up of 12 amino acids. V was clipped by 0 bases and J by 6 bases, with 5 bases between them. CDR3: CASSLAGAEAFF. CDR3 in DNA: TGTGCCAGCAGCTTAGCGGGGGCTGAAGCTTTCTTT. The full variable domain, in which reference TRBV7-6 and TRBJ1-1 provide the parts outside the CDR3, is GAGVSQSPRYKVTKRGQDVALRCDPISGHVSLYWYRQALGQGPEFLTYFNYEAQQDKSGLPNDRFSAERPEGSISTLTIQRTEQRDSAMYRCASSLAGAEAFFGQGTRLTVV.

The V call is TRBV13, the J call TRBJ2-2; possibly TRBD2 for D (5 bases). Trimming removed 0 bases from V and 6 bases from J, with 14 bases in between. The CDR3 length is 16 residues. Germline CDR1 PRHDT, CDR2 FYEKMQ (reference sequence). CDR3: CASSLGKLGLAGELFF. For the CDR3, the DNA is TGTGCCAGCAGCTTAGGCAAACTAGGACTTGCCGGGGAGCTGTTTTTT. The full variable domain, in which reference TRBV13 and TRBJ2-2 provide the parts outside the CDR3, is AAGVIQSPRHLIKEKRETATLKCYPIPRHDTVYWYQQGPGQDPQFLISFYEKMQSDKGSIPDRFSAQQFSDYHSELNMSSLELGDSALYFCASSLGKLGLAGELFFGEGSRLTVL.

This clone was seen only a few times. V and J are TRBV7-9 and TRBJ2-1; no clear D. The CDR3 spans 13 residues. Trimming took 4 bases from V and 7 from J, leaving 11 bases between them. In germline, CDR1 is SEHNR, CDR2 FQNEAQ (reference sequence). The chain's CDR3 is CASSSIIDNEQFF. The CDR3 DNA sequence: TGTGCCAGCAGCTCAATTATAGATAATGAGCAGTTCTTC.

This chain joins TRBV5-4 and TRBJ1-1, with D tentatively TRBD1 (6 bases). The CDR3 length is 14 residues. V was shortened by 8 bases and J by 1 base, with 15 bases between the two germline ends. CDR1 and CDR2 (germline): SGHNT, YYREEE (reference sequence). The CDR3 region has the DNA TGTGCCAGTTCTCCGGGACAAGGGAACACTGAAGCTTTCTTT. This sequence encodes CASSPGQGNTEAFF.

This clone was seen a handful of times. This rearrangement joins TRBV5-1 to TRBJ1-1, with no clear D. The CDR3 loop spans 15 amino acids. V dropped 3 bases and J dropped 0 bases, with 12 bases sitting between them. Germline V lookup: CDR1 SGHRS, CDR2 YFSETQ. CDR3 DNA: TGCGCCAGCAGCTACCGGACGGGTATGAACACTGAAGCTTTCTTT. It yields the protein CASSYRTGMNTEAFF. The full variable domain, with the rest looked up from reference TRBV5-1 and TRBJ1-1, is KAGVTQTPRYLIKTRGQQVTLSCSPISGHRSVSWYQQTPGQGLQFLFEYFSETQRNKGNFPGRFSGRQFSNSRSEMNVSTLELGDSALYLCASSYRTGMNTEAFFGQGTRLTVV.

The rearrangement links TRBV27 to TRBJ1-1; no definite D call. Germline loops: CDR1 MNHEY, CDR2 SMNVEV (reference sequence). The CDR3 sequence is 14 residues long. The V gene lost 3 bases and the J gene lost 5 bases, with 13 bases spanning the gap. The CDR3, as DNA: TGTGCCAGCAGTTTCGGACTTGGGAGAACTGAAGCTTTCTTT. The encoded protein is CASSFGLGRTEAFF.

V is TRBV6-1 and J is TRBJ1-5; no reliable D call. V dropped 8 bases and J dropped 0 bases, with 11 bases sitting between them. Germline V lookup: CDR1 MNHNS, CDR2 SASEGT. The CDR3 is 14 residues long. The CDR3 loop is CASAPRYSNQPQHF. CDR3 sequence (DNA): TGTGCCAGCGCACCTAGGTATAGCAATCAGCCCCAGCATTTT.

With regard to this clone: A read error may produce the germline difference seen at one junction end. The rearrangement links TRBV9 to TRBJ1-2; TRBD1 matches 7 bases. The CDR3 covers 12 residues. Germline CDR1 is SGDLS and CDR2 is YYNGEE. DNA for the CDR3: TGTGCCAGCAGCGTATGGAAGGGGGCTGTCAGATTC. This codes for CASSVWKGAVRF.

V is TRBV4-1 and J is TRBJ1-1; 8 bases are a match to TRBD1. The V gene end was trimmed by 5 bases and the J gene end by 7 bases; junction bases not matched to a gene: 3. The CDR3 has 12 amino acids. Germline CDR1 MGHRA, CDR2 YSYEKL. CDR3 bases: TGCGCCAGCAGCGAAGGGACAGGTGAAGCTTTCTTT. Its translation: CASSEGTGEAFF.